One and the same sample provided the 32 T cell receptor beta chains below, sequenced in a study of blood T cell repertoires in COVID-19. TCRdb keeps only in-frame clones here, not all; method: immunoSEQ multiplex PCR. The sample records 250,000 to 300,000 clones, around 86% being singletons. Sequencing was performed on peripheral blood. The source of these receptors is a woman aged 60-70 years with active or convalescent COVID-19.

The chain recombines TRBV20-1 with TRBJ2-5; D is possibly TRBD2 (5 bases). CDR1 is DFQATT and CDR2 is SNEGSKA in the germline V gene (reference sequence). CDR3 size: 11 residues. DNA for the CDR3: TGCGGCGGGCGGTTCCAAGAGACCCAGTACTTC. This encodes CGGRFQETQYF.

There are many counts of this clone. The J gene is TRBJ2-1, the V gene TRBV9; the D gene is possibly TRBD1 (6 bases). The CDR3 has 16 amino acids. Trimming took off 0 bases at V and 2 bases at J, with 12 bases between the two ends. In germline, CDR1 is SGDLS, CDR2 YYNGEE. CDR3 in DNA: TGTGCCAGCAGCGTAGGGAGGCAGGGGACCTACAATGAGCAGTTCTTC. Translation gives CASSVGRQGTYNEQFF.

The CDR3 region is CASSLRGSSGNTIYF. The CDR3 DNA reads as TGTGCCAGCAGCTTACGAGGGTCCTCTGGAAACACCATATATTTT. The chain employs TRBV7-9 and TRBJ1-3; D not resolved. V dropped 2 bases and J dropped 0 bases, with 8 bases sitting between them. The germline V gene has CDR1 SEHNR and CDR2 FQNEAQ (reference sequence). The CDR3 is made up of 15 amino acids.

This chain's CDR3 is CSASRGGTNQPQHF. CDR3 DNA sequence: TGCAGTGCTAGTAGGGGGGGAACCAATCAGCCCCAGCATTTT. The chain joins TRBV20-1 to TRBJ1-5; D is perhaps TRBD1 (6 bases). This CDR3 comprises 14 residues. V lost 3 bases and J lost 3, with 12 bases in between. In germline, CDR1 is DFQATT, CDR2 SNEGSKA (reference sequence).

The CDR3 here is CASSYSPGGPYNEQFF. CDR3 nucleotide sequence: TGTGCCAGCAGTTACTCACCGGGGGGGCCCTACAATGAGCAGTTCTTC. V is TRBV6-5 and J is TRBJ2-1; 8 bases align to TRBD2. V lost 0 bases to trimming and J lost 2 bases; unmatched junction nucleotides: 3. CDR1 is MNHEY and CDR2 is SVGAGI in the germline V gene. The CDR3 spans 16 residues.

The V call is TRBV5-4, the J call TRBJ1-2, with TRBD1 matching 7 bases. V was pared by 4 bases and J by 8 bases, with 5 bases of the junction left unmatched. The germline gives CDR1 SGHNT, CDR2 YYREEE (reference sequence). The CDR3 runs to 12 residues. CDR3 in DNA: TGTGCCAGCAGCATGGACAGGATGGGCTACACCTTC. Protein product: CASSMDRMGYTF.

The chain combines TRBV5-3 with TRBJ1-3; D is unresolved. TRBV5-3 qualifies as an ORF whose function is uncertain. This CDR3 contains 14 residues. The V and J ends lost 0 bases and 4 bases respectively, with 8 bases between them. CDR3 in amino acids: CARSLGQFGNTIYF. As DNA, the CDR3 is TGTGCCAGAAGCTTGGGGCAGTTCGGAAACACCATATATTTT.

The chain employs TRBV4-3 and TRBJ2-2; TRBD1 might be the D (5 bases). Germline CDR1 LGHNA, CDR2 YSLEER. The CDR3 spans 15 residues. Between the trimmed V and J ends, which lost 4 bases and 7 bases, there was a span of 16 bases. The CDR3 DNA reads TGCGCCAGCAGCCCCCGAGCAGGGCTCAGCGGGGAGCTGTTTTTT. This sequence encodes CASSPRAGLSGELFF.

The V and J genes are TRBV5-1 and TRBJ2-7; 7 bases fit TRBD1. Per the germline V gene, CDR1 is SGHRS and CDR2 is YFSETQ. V lost 2 bases and J lost 2; bases outside the gene matches: 4. CDR3 length equals 14 residues. The CDR3 DNA is TGCGCCAGCAGCTTAATACAGGGGACCTACGAGCAGTACTTC. It yields the protein CASSLIQGTYEQYF.

This clone turned up a few times. This chain joins TRBV4-2 and TRBJ1-1; D uncertain. CDR1 is LGHNA and CDR2 is YNFKEQ in the germline V gene. The CDR3 runs to 13 residues. The germline V and J ends were trimmed by 2 bases and 10 bases, with 14 bases remaining between them. The CDR3 loop reads CASSQNLDSSAFF. In nucleotides, the CDR3 is TGTGCCAGCAGCCAAAACCTCGATAGTTCAGCTTTCTTT.

This clone was seen a single time. V gene TRBV6-5 combines with J gene TRBJ1-1; D unclear. The CDR3 spans 13 residues. Germline CDR1 MNHEY, CDR2 SVGAGI. Trimming removed 8 bases from V and 1 base from J, with 11 bases in between. Here the CDR3 reads CASHVMANTEAFF. CDR3 DNA sequence: TGTGCCAGCCACGTGATGGCGAACACTGAAGCTTTCTTT.

This clone was counted a few times. The V and J genes are TRBV18 and TRBJ2-2, with D tentatively TRBD1 (6 bases). This CDR3 is built from 16 residues. CDR1 is KGHSH, CDR2 LQKENI, per germline. Trimming took 3 bases from V and 0 from J, leaving 11 bases between them. The CDR3 loop reads CASSPGQSPNTGELFF. In DNA, the CDR3 is TGTGCCAGCTCACCCGGACAGTCTCCGAACACCGGGGAGCTGTTTTTT. Full variable domain (rest looked up from reference TRBV18 and TRBJ2-2): NAGVMQNPRHLVRRRGQEARLRCSPMKGHSHVYWYRQLPEEGLKFMVYLQKENIIDESGMPKERFSAEFPKEGPSILRIQQVVRGDSAAYFCASSPGQSPNTGELFFGEGSRLTVL.

The chain uses TRBV2 and TRBJ2-1; 9 bases fit TRBD1. J gave up 6 bases and V 0 bases, and 9 bases lay outside the gene matches. The CDR3 runs 17 residues. The germline CDR1 and CDR2 sequences are SNHLY and FYNNEI. The CDR3 DNA sequence: TGTGCCAGCAGTGAAGCGGGAACCCGGGACAGGGTCAATGAGCAGTTCTTC. Its translation is CASSEAGTRDRVNEQFF.

The chain carries TRBV4-3 and TRBJ2-1, with D tentatively TRBD2 (7 bases). Trimming pared 0 bases from V and 12 bases from J, leaving 15 bases between. The CDR3 covers 14 residues. Germline lookup yields CDR1 LGHNA and CDR2 YSLEER. As DNA, the CDR3 is TGCGCCAGCAGCCAAGATCTCGGGGGGCTCGGGCAGTTCTTC. This gives the protein CASSQDLGGLGQFF.

V usage is TRBV5-1 and J usage is TRBJ2-7; the match to TRBD1 covers 10 bases. J gave up 7 bases and V 3 bases, and 10 bases lay outside the gene matches. This CDR3 contains 15 residues. Germline V gives CDR1 SGHRS, CDR2 YFSETQ. The CDR3 loop reads CASSSRQGAMLEQYF. CDR3 coding DNA: TGCGCCAGCAGCTCGCGACAGGGGGCGATGTTGGAGCAGTACTTC. Full variable domain (remainder filled in from reference TRBV5-1 and TRBJ2-7): KAGVTQTPRYLIKTRGQQVTLSCSPISGHRSVSWYQQTPGQGLQFLFEYFSETQRNKGNFPGRFSGRQFSNSRSEMNVSTLELGDSALYLCASSSRQGAMLEQYFGPGTRLTVT.

This clone was seen only once. The gene calls are TRBV6-5 and TRBJ2-3; 7 bases align to TRBD1. In germline, CDR1 is MNHEY, CDR2 SVGAGI. Trimming removed 6 bases from V and 5 bases from J; junction bases left unmatched: 5. The CDR3 spans 13 residues. This chain's CDR3 is CASREGAIDTQYF. The CDR3 nucleotides read TGTGCCAGCAGAGAGGGGGCTATAGATACGCAGTATTTT.

The chain recombines TRBV7-9 with TRBJ2-7; 10 bases fit TRBD1. The CDR3 is made up of 15 amino acids. Trimming removed 4 bases from V and 5 bases from J; junction bases left unmatched: 8. Germline CDR1 reads SEHNR; CDR2 reads FQNEAQ (reference sequence). CDR3 sequence (DNA): TGTGCCAGCAGCTCCCAAGGGACAGGGGTTAACGAGCAGTACTTC. This codes for CASSSQGTGVNEQYF.

This sequence joins TRBV3-1 (or the pseudogene TRBV3-2) and TRBJ2-7, with 8 positions matching TRBD2. The CDR3 sequence is 17 residues long. The J segment lost 3 bases and the V segment lost 0 bases, leaving 10 bases of the junction unmatched. CDR1 and CDR2 (germline): LGHDT, YNNKEL (reference sequence). The CDR3 nucleotides read TGTGCCAGCAGCCAAGATCCACGGGAGGGTATTTACTACGAGCAGTACTTC. Its translation: CASSQDPREGIYYEQYF.

The V gene is TRBV20-1, the J gene TRBJ1-3; D possibly corresponds to TRBD1 (5 bases). Trimming took 3 bases from V and 4 from J, leaving 19 bases between them. This CDR3 has 16 residues. Germline V gives CDR1 DFQATT, CDR2 SNEGSKA (reference sequence). CDR3 nucleotide sequence: TGCAGTGCTAGTCCCTCGGGGGAAACATGGGGAAACACCATATATTTT. This codes for CSASPSGETWGNTIYF.

Comments on this clone: One end of the junction varies from germline; a read error may be responsible. The V call is TRBV3-1 (or the pseudogene TRBV3-2), the J call TRBJ1-5, with TRBD1 as a possible D gene (5 bases). The CDR3 totals 14 residues. The germline V gene has CDR1 LGHDT and CDR2 YNNKEL (reference sequence). The CDR3 sequence is CASSQVDSKQPQHF. The DNA of the CDR3 is TGTGCCAGCAGCCAAGTTGACAGCAAACAGCCCCAGCATTTT.

V gene TRBV6-1 combines with J gene TRBJ2-7; 7 nucleotides match TRBD2. The CDR3 is made up of 17 amino acids. CDR1 and CDR2 from the germline V gene are MNHNS and SASEGT. Losses at the gene ends were 1 base for V and 0 bases for J; bases not matched to a gene: 9. The CDR3: CASSEVGGKPLSYEQYF. The CDR3 DNA reads as TGTGCCAGCAGTGAAGTGGGAGGGAAACCCCTCTCCTACGAGCAGTACTTC.

This clone has just one count. V usage is TRBV29-1 and J usage is TRBJ2-1; 9 bases map to TRBD1. With 6 bases clipped from V and 4 bases from J, the junction kept 10 bases outside the gene matches. CDR1 and CDR2 (germline): SQVTM, ANQGSEA. The CDR3 consists of 15 residues. In DNA, the CDR3 is TGCAGCGTGGGACGTGGGACAGGGACGTACAATGAGCAGTTCTTC. Translating gives CSVGRGTGTYNEQFF.

In its sample, this clone was seen once. The chain has TRBV5-1 and TRBJ2-5, with a tentative D call TRBD1 (6 bases). Per the germline V gene, CDR1 is SGHRS and CDR2 is YFSETQ. The CDR3 spans 14 residues. With 4 bases removed from V and 2 bases from J, the gap between germline ends came to 12 bases. The CDR3 DNA reads TGCGCCAGCAGCACACAGGGCAGTCAAGAGACCCAGTACTTC. Its translation: CASSTQGSQETQYF.

There are a few counts of this clone. The chain combines TRBV12-3 or TRBV12-4 with TRBJ1-1, with D perhaps TRBD1 (5 bases). This CDR3 region has 13 residues. V was pared by 6 bases and J by 4 bases, with 12 bases between. CDR3 sequence: CASSFLQGTEAFF. In DNA, the CDR3 is TGTGCCAGCAGCTTCCTTCAGGGCACTGAAGCTTTCTTT.

The chain couples TRBV5-1 to TRBJ1-1; 7 nucleotides match TRBD1. CDR1 is SGHRS and CDR2 is YFSETQ in the germline V gene. Unmatched junction bases numbered 10, after V lost 7 bases and J lost 1 base. The CDR3 covers 15 residues. CDR3 nucleotide sequence: TGCGCCAGCTCGGAAAATTCAGGGGGGAACACTGAAGCTTTCTTT. It encodes CASSENSGGNTEAFF. Variable domain in full (rest from reference TRBV5-1 and TRBJ1-1): KAGVTQTPRYLIKTRGQQVTLSCSPISGHRSVSWYQQTPGQGLQFLFEYFSETQRNKGNFPGRFSGRQFSNSRSEMNVSTLELGDSALYLCASSENSGGNTEAFFGQGTRLTVV.

The chain uses TRBV5-8 and TRBJ1-2, with D hard to call. CDR3 length: 13 amino acids. Germline-derived CDR1 and CDR2 are SGHTS and YDEGEE. Trimming stripped 4 bases from V and 8 bases from J, with 15 bases between. The DNA for the CDR3 is TGTGCCAGCAGCCCAGATCCGGTGGAGGGCTACACCTTC. Encoded protein: CASSPDPVEGYTF.

The genes are TRBV7-8 and TRBJ2-1, with TRBD1 identical over 7 bases. Germline CDR1 reads SGHVS; CDR2 reads FQNEAQ. V was pared by 5 bases and J by 4 bases, with 2 bases of the junction left unmatched. The CDR3 sequence is 13 residues long. The CDR3 DNA reads as TGTGCCAGCAGCACGACAGGGTACAATGAGCAGTTCTTC. Protein: CASSTTGYNEQFF.

The chain combines TRBV7-2 with TRBJ1-5; TRBD1 matches at 7 bases. J was trimmed by 1 base and V by 2 bases; bases with no gene match: 8. The CDR3 contains 17 residues. The germline V gene has CDR1 SGHTA and CDR2 FQGNSA. CDR3 sequence: CASSLRGSGGSNQPQHF. Written as DNA, the CDR3 is TGTGCCAGCAGCTTAAGGGGGTCAGGGGGAAGCAATCAGCCCCAGCATTTT.

This clone has only one observation. This rearrangement joins TRBV6-6 to TRBJ2-2, with D uncertain. Germline lookup yields CDR1 MNHNY and CDR2 SVGAGI (reference sequence). CDR3 length: 15 residues. V lost 2 bases, J lost 3 bases, and 10 bases lay in between. CDR3 protein: CASSYLGADTGELFF. CDR3 coding DNA: TGTGCCAGCAGTTACCTCGGCGCGGACACCGGGGAGCTGTTTTTT.

V is TRBV9 and J is TRBJ1-2; the match to TRBD1 covers 11 bases. CDR3 length: 13 residues. CDR1 is SGDLS, CDR2 YYNGEE, per germline. With V trimmed by 6 bases and J by 12 bases, 10 bases remained unmatched. CDR3 in amino acids: CASNVRGQGANTF. The DNA of the CDR3 is TGTGCCAGCAACGTCCGAGGACAGGGGGCAAACACCTTC.

The rearrangement joins TRBV25-1 to TRBJ1-6; D gene uncertain. Germline CDR1 is MGHDK and CDR2 is SYGVNS. V was pared by 3 bases and J by 4 bases, with 4 bases between. The CDR3 contains 13 residues. CDR3 loop: CASSDRYNSPLHF. CDR3 coding DNA: TGTGCCAGCAGTGACAGGTATAATTCACCCCTCCACTTT.

This clone was detected only a few times. The J gene is TRBJ2-1, the V gene TRBV5-1; TRBD2 aligns across 11 bases. After removal of 0 bases from V and 9 bases from J, the junction contained 8 bases not matched to a gene. CDR3 length: 16 residues. The V gene's germline CDR1 is SGHRS and CDR2 YFSETQ. The CDR3 spells CASSLVLAGGHVEQFF. The CDR3, as DNA: TGCGCCAGCAGCTTGGTCTTAGCGGGGGGGCATGTTGAGCAGTTCTTC.